This T cell receptor (beta chain) emerged from a study of OX40 agonist ivuxolimab in advanced cancers. Study-wide background: As their treatment, patients were administered ivuxolimab, an agonistic anti-OX40 (CD134) antibody.

The method was immunoSEQ multiplex PCR; TCRdb's version includes in-frame clones alone and lacks a portion of them. The table has over 85,000 clones, approximately 89% seen once; the top ten hold 0.27%. This CDR3 contains 14 residues. The specimen comprised CD4+ or CD8+ T cells sorted from blood, sampled in a trial of the OX40 agonist ivuxolimab. The clonotype was recovered from an adult with an advanced solid tumor such as melanoma, head and neck, liver or kidney cancer. V and J are TRBV21-1 and TRBJ1-4; the table's TRBD1 call for D was not verified on the DNA. TRBV21-1 is recorded as a pseudogene. Written as DNA, the CDR3 is TGTGCCAGGGCTTCCCGGGACAGGGTTGAAAAACTGTTTTTT. Translation: CARASRDRVEKLFF.